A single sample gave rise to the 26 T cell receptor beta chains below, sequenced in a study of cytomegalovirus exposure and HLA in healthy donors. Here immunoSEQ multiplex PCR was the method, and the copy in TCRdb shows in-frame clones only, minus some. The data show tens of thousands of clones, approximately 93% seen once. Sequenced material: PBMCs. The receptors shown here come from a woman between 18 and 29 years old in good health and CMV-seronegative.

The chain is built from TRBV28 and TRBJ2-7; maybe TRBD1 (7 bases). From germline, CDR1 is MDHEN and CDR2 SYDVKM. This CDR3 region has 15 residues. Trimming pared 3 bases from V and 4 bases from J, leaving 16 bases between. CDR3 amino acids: CASSFEGAGYYEQYF. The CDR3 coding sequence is TGTGCCAGCAGTTTTGAGGGGGCGGGATATTACGAGCAGTACTTC.

In DNA form, the CDR3 reads TGTGCCAGCAGCGAAAACGGACTGACTTACGAGCAGTACTTC. Translated, it gives CASSENGLTYEQYF. V gene TRBV7-9 combines with J gene TRBJ2-7; a possible D gene is TRBD2 (5 bases). Germline V gene lookup returns CDR1 SEHNR and CDR2 FQNEAQ (reference sequence). The CDR3 consists of 14 residues. V shed 5 bases and J shed 4 bases, with 15 bases lying between them.

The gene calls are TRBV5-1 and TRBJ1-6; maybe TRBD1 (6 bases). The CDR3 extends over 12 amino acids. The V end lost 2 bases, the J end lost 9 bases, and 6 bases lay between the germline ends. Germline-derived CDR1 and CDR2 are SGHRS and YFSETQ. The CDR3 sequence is CASSFRGSPLHF. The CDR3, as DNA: TGCGCCAGCAGCTTCAGGGGTTCACCCCTCCACTTT.

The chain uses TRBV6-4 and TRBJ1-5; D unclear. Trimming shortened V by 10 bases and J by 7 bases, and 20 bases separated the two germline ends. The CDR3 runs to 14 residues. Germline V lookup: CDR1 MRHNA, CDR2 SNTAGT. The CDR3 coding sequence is TGTGCCAACCCTGACAATGGGTTCTCGCAGCCCCAGCATTTT. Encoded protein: CANPDNGFSQPQHF.

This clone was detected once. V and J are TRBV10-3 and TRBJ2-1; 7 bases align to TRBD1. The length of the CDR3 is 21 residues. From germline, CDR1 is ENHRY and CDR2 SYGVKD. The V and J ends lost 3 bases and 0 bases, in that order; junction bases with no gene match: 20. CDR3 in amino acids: CAISDPRGTEGFGGSYNEQFF. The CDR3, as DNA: TGTGCCATCAGTGACCCTAGAGGGACAGAGGGGTTCGGTGGCTCCTACAATGAGCAGTTCTTC.

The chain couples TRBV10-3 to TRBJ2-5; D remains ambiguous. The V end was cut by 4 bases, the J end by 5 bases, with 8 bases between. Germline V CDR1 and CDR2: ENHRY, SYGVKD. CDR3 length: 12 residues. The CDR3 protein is CAISGSRETQYF. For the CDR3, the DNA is TGTGCCATCAGTGGTTCTAGGGAGACCCAGTACTTC.

The CDR3 protein is CASSVGPGNYGYTF. Here the CDR3 DNA reads TGTGCCAGCAGCGTAGGCCCAGGAAACTATGGCTACACCTTC. V gene TRBV9 combines with J gene TRBJ1-2; D is unresolved. The germline V and J ends were trimmed by 0 bases and 2 bases, with 8 bases remaining between them. This CDR3 has 14 amino acids. Germline values: CDR1 SGDLS, CDR2 YYNGEE.

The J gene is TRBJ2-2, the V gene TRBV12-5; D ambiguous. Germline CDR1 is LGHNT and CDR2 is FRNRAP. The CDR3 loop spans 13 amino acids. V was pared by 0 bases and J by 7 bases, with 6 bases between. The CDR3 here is CASGLVRVGELFF. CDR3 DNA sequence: TGTGCTAGTGGTTTGGTACGGGTCGGGGAGCTGTTTTTT.

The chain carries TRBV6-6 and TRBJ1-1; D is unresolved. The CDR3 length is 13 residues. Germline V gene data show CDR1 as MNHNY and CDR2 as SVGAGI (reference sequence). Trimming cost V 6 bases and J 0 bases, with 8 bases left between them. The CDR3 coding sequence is TGTGCCAGCAGCCCCCCAGTGAACACTGAAGCTTTCTTT. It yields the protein CASSPPVNTEAFF.

The CDR3 protein is CASSFEDSSFEAFF. CDR3 in DNA: TGCGCCAGCAGCTTTGAGGATTCCTCGTTTGAAGCTTTCTTT. V gene TRBV5-1 combines with J gene TRBJ1-1; D gene ambiguous. Trimming removed 2 bases from V and 7 bases from J, with 15 bases in between. Germline CDR1 is SGHRS and CDR2 is YFSETQ. CDR3 size: 14 residues.

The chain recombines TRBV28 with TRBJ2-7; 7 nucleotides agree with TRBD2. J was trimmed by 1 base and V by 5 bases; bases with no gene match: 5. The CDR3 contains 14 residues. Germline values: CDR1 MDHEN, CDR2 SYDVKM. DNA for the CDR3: TGTGCCAGCAGTAGACCTAGCGGTTCCTACGAGCAGTACTTC. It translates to CASSRPSGSYEQYF.

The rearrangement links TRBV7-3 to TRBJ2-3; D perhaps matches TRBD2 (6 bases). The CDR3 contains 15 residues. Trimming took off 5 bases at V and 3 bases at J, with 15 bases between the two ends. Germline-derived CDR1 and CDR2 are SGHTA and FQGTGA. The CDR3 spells CASSREPSATDTQYF. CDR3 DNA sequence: TGTGCCAGCAGCAGGGAGCCTAGCGCGACAGATACGCAGTATTTT.

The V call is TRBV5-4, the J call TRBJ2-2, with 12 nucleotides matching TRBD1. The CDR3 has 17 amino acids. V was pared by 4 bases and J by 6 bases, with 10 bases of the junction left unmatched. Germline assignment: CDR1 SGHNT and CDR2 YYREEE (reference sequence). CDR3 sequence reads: CASSPVPGTGGSGELFF. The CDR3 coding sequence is TGTGCCAGCAGCCCGGTGCCAGGGACAGGGGGCTCCGGGGAGCTGTTTTTT.

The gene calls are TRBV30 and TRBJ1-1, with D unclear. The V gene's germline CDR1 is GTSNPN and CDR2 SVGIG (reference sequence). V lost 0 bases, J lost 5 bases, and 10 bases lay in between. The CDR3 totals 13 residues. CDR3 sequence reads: CAWSVRSRTEAFF. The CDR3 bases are TGTGCCTGGAGTGTCCGTTCGAGGACTGAAGCTTTCTTT.

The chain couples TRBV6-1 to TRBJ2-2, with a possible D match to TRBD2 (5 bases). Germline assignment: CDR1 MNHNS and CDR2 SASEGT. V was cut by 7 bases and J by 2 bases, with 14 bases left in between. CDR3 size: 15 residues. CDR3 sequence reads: CASKVDEGNTGELFF. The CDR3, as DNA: TGTGCCAGCAAGGTTGACGAGGGAAACACCGGGGAGCTGTTTTTT.

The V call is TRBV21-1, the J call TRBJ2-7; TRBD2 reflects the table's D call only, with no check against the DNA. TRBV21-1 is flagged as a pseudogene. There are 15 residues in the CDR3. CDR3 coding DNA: TGTGCCAGCAGCCAAAAGCATCGAGCGGAGTACGAGCAGTACTTC. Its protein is CASSQKHRAEYEQYF.

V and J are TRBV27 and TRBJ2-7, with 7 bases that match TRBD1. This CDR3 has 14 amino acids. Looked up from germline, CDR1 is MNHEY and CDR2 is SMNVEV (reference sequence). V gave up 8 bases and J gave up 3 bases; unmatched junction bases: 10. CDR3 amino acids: CASAWGTENYEQYF. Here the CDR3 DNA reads TGTGCCAGCGCCTGGGGGACAGAGAACTACGAGCAGTACTTC.

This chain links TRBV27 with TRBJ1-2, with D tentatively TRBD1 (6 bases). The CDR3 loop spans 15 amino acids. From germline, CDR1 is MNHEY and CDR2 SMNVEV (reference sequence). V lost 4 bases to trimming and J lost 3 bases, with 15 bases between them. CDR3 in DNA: TGTGCCAGCAGTTCGTTCTCGACAGGCGACTATGGCTACACCTTC. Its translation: CASSSFSTGDYGYTF.

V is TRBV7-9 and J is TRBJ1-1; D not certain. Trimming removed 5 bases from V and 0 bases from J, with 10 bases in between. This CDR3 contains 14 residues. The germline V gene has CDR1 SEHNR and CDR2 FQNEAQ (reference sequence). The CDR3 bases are TGTGCCAGCAGCCCCCTAAGCTTGAACACTGAAGCTTTCTTT. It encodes CASSPLSLNTEAFF.

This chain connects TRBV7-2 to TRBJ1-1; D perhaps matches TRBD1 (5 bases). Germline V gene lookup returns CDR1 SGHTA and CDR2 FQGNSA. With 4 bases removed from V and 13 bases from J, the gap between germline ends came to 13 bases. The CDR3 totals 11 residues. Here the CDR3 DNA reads TGTGCCAGCAGCTCCCGAGACAGAGTTTTCTTT. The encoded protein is CASSSRDRVFF.

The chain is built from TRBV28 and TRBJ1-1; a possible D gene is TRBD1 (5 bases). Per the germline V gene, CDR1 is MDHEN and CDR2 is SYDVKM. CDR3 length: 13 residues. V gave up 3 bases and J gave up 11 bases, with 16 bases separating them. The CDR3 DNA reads TGTGCCAGCAGTTTTTCTCAGGGCAGGTCGGCTTTCTTT. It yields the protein CASSFSQGRSAFF. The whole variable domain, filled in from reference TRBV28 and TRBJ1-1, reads DVKVTQSSRYLVKRTGEKVFLECVQDMDHENMFWYRQDPGLGLRLIYFSYDVKMKEKGDIPEGYSVSREKKERFSLILESASTNQTSMYLCASSFSQGRSAFFGQGTRLTVV.

The CDR3 reads CAISGPGRGSGNTIYF. The CDR3 region has the DNA TGTGCCATCAGTGGCCCTGGAAGGGGCTCTGGAAACACCATATATTTT. The V gene is TRBV10-3, the J gene TRBJ1-3; TRBD1 is a possible D gene (5 bases). CDR3 size: 16 residues. Germline values: CDR1 ENHRY, CDR2 SYGVKD. Trimming cost V 4 bases and J 0 bases, with 13 bases left between them.

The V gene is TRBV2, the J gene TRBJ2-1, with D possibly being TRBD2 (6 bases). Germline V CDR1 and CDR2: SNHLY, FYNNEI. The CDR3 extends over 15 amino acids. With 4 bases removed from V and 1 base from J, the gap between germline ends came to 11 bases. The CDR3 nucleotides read TGTGCCAGCAGTGTAGGGACTGCGTCCTACAATGAGCAGTTCTTC. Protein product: CASSVGTASYNEQFF.

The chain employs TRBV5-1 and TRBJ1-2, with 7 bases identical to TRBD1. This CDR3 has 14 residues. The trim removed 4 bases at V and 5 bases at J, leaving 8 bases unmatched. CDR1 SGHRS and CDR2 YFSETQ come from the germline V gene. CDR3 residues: CASSPGRGIYGYTF. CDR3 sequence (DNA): TGCGCCAGCAGCCCGGGCAGGGGGATTTATGGCTACACCTTC.

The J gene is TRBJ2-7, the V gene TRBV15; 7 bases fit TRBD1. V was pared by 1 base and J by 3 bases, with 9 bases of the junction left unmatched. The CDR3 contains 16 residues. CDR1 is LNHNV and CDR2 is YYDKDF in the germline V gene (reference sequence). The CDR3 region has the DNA TGTGCCACCAGCAGAGGAACAGGGGCCGGTTTCTACGAGCAGTACTTC. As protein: CATSRGTGAGFYEQYF. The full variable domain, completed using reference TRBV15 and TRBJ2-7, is DAMVIQNPRYQVTQFGKPVTLSCSQTLNHNVMYWYQQKSSQAPKLLFHYYDKDFNNEADTPDNFQSRRPNTSFCFLDIRSPGLGDTAMYLCATSRGTGAGFYEQYFGPGTRLTVT.

CDR3 sequence: CASSESISNPVPEYF. In nucleotides, the CDR3 is TGTGCCAGCAGTGAATCAATCTCCAACCCGGTCCCGGAGTATTTT. V usage is TRBV25-1 and J usage is TRBJ2-3, with no clear D. CDR1 is MGHDK and CDR2 is SYGVNS in the germline V gene. This CDR3 region has 15 residues. The V gene lost 1 base and the J gene lost 13 bases, with 21 bases spanning the gap.